This TCR beta chain was obtained from a study of cytomegalovirus exposure and HLA in healthy donors. The PCR had 60 Vbeta and 13 Jbeta primers. The method was immunoSEQ multiplex PCR; TCRdb's version includes in-frame clones alone and lacks a portion of them. The top ten hold more than 6% of the sample, which has about 130,000 clones, around 74% seen once. The ends lost 4 bases at V and 7 bases at J; junction bases unmatched: 13. The germline V gene encodes CDR1 SGHTA and CDR2 FQGNSA. The CDR3 totals 16 residues. This clone was observed a single time. The material sequenced was PBMCs. The J gene is TRBJ2-7, the V gene TRBV7-2; 10 bases map to TRBD2. The receptor was derived from a man aged 35 to 55 in good health and CMV-seropositive. The CDR3 region is CASSSTGQRGGGEQYF. CDR3 in DNA: TGTGCCAGCAGCTCAACCGGGCAGCGGGGGGGCGGGGAGCAGTACTTC.